This T cell receptor (beta chain) derives from a study of blood T cells in healthy people across ages. General observations from the study: Observed TCR beta diversity per million T cells went down as age went up. This fall followed a roughly linear course with age.

It was with a sample-barcoded 5' primer and a J-beta primer mix that a second PCR of about 7 to 12 cycles was run. Every cDNA molecule carried a tag from a template-switch adaptor bearing 12 random nucleotides. At least 3 million CDR3-containing paired-end reads were obtained per sample. From the 5' RACE reads, TCRdb called clonotypes with MiXCR, one entry per CDR3 protein. The sample gives about 720,000 distinct CDR3 sequences, roughly 20% of which show up once; approximately 20% is in the top ten. Each sample yielded at least 6 million isolated PBMCs. The table lists this clonotype with many counts. Its cognate antigen is unknown. CDR1 and CDR2 from the germline V gene are ENHRY and SYGVKD. The CDR3 extends over 15 amino acids. The V end was cut by 4 bases, the J end by 0 bases, with 11 bases between.

The sequencing input was blood. The TCR originated in an older man in good health. This chain links TRBV10-3 with TRBJ2-3; no firm D call. The CDR3 DNA is TGTGCCATCAGTGCTCCTGACGGTAGCACAGATACGCAGTATTTT. Translated: CAISAPDGSTDTQYF.